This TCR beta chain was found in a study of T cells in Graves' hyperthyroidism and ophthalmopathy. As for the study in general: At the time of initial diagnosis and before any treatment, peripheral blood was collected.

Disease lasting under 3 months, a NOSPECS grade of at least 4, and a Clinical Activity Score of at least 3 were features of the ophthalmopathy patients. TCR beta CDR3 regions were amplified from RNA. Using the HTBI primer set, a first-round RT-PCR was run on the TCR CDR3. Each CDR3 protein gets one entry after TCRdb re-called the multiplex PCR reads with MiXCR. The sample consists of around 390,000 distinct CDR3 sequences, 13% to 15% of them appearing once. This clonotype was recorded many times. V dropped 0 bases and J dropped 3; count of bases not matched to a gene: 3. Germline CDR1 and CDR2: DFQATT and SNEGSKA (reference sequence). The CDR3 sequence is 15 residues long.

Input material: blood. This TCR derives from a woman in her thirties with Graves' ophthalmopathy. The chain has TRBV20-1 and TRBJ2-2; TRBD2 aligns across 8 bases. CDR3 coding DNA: TGCAGTGCTAGAGATCCGGGACTAGACACCGGGGAGCTGTTTTTT. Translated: CSARDPGLDTGELFF.